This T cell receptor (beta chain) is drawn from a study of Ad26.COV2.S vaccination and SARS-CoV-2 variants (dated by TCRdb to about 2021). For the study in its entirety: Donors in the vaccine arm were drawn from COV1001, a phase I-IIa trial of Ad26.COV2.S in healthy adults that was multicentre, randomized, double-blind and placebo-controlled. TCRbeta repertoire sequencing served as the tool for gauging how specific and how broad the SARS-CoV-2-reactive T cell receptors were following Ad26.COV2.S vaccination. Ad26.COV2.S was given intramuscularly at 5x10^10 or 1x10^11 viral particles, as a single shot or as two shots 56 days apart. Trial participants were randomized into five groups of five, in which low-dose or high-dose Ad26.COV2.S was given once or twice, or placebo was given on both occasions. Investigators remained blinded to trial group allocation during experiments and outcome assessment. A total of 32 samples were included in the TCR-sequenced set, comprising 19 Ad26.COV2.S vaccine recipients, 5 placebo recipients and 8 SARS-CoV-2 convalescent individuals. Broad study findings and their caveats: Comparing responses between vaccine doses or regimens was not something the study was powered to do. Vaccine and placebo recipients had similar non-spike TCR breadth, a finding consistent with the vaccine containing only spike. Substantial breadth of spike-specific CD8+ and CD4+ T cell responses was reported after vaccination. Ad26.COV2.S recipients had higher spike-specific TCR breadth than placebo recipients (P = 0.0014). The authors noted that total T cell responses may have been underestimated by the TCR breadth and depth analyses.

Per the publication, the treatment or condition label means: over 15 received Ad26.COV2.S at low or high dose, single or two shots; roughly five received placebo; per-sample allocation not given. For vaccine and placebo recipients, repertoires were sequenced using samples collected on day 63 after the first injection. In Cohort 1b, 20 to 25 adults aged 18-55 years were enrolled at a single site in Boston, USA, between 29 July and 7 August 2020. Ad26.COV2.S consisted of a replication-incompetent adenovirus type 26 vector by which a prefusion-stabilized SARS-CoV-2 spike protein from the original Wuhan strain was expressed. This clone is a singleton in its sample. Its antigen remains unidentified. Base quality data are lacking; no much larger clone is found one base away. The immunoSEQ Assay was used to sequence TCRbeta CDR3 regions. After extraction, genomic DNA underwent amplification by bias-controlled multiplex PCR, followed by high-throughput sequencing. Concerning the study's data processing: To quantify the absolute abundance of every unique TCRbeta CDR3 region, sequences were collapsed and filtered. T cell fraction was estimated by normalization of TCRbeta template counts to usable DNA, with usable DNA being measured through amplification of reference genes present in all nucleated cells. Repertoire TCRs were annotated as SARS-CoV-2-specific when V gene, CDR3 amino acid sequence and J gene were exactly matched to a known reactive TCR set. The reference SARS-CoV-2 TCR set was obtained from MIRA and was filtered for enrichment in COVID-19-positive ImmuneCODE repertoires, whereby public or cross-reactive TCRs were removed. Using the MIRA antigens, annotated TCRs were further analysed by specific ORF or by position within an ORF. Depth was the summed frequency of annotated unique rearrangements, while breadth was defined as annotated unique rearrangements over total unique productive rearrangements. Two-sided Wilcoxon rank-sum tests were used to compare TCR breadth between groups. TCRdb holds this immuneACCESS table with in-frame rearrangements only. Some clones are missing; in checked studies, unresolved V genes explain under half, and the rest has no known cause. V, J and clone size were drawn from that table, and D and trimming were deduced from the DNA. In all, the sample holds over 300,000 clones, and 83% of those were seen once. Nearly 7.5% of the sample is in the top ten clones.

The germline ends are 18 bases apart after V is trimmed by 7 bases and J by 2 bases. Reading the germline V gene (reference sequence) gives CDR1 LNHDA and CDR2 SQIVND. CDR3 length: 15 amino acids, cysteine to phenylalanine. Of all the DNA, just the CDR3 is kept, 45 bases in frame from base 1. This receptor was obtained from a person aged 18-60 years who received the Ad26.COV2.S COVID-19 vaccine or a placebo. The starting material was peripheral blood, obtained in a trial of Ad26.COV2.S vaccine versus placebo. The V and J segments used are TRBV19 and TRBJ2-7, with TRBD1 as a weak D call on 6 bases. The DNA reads TGTGCCAGTAAGATACAGGGTTCGGCACCCTACGAGCAGTACTTC. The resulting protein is CASKIQGSAPYEQYF.